Listed below are T cell receptor beta chains from one sample, sequenced in a study of blood T cell repertoires in COVID-19. Profiled with immunoSEQ multiplex PCR; TCRdb holds only in-frame clones, not every one. Among about 230,000 clones, 80% to 90% were seen once, and the ten largest hold approximately 1.5%. The specimen was peripheral blood. The receptors shown here come from a woman in her 40s who had recovered from COVID-19. Each CDR3 is given with its conserved first and last residue. Each record gives: V gene, CDR3 length, clone size, D gene, CDR3 protein. A D gene is named only where the DNA matches it firmly. Only part of the rows carry a size: once, few, many, or a class if the clone is expanded.

>TRBV6-5|15|-|TRBD1
CACTPGQGEGETQYF
>TRBV27|13|once|-
CASSPNSAYGYTF
>TRBV14|13|-|TRBD1
CASSPFPDRGQYF
>TRBV3-1/TRBV3-2|15|-|-
CASSQDYSQNYGYTF
>TRBV18|14|-|TRBD1
CASSRQGNSYEQYF
>TRBV2|13|-|-
CASSEEGQETQYF
>TRBV7-9|15|-|-
CASSLAAGGGYEQYF
>TRBV9|14|-|-
CASSVGSRHNEQFF
>TRBV29-1|12|-|-
CSVVVSGNTIYF
>TRBV18|17|few|-
CASSPRFDLANTGELFF
>TRBV7-2|13|-|-
CASSSGNTDTQYF
>TRBV7-2|14|-|-
CASSLARGGAQAFF
>TRBV18|18|-|TRBD1
CASSRTGQDFSSGNTIYF
>TRBV25-1|15|once|-
CASSTSGQFDNEQFF
>TRBV3-1/TRBV3-2|14|few|TRBD1
CASSKGQGFQPQHF
>TRBV7-3|12|-|-
CASSPAGGELFF
>TRBV7-9|14|once|-
CATQATTSPGELFF
>TRBV5-6|14|-|-
CASSTDTRGGGYTF
>TRBV19|14|-|-
CASRMTSGAYEQYF
>TRBV3-1/TRBV3-2|20|once|TRBD2
CASRQDQLAGGPSSYNEQFF
>TRBV4-2|18|-|TRBD1
CASSHEPGTGSRNYGYTF
>TRBV27|15|once|-
CASSLNSGRREKLFF
>TRBV18|14|-|-
CASSPPGRDQPQHF
>TRBV3-1/TRBV3-2|13|-|-
CASSQITGNGYTF
>TRBV28|15|few|-
CASSQGLFSGNTIYF
>TRBV5-1|17|-|TRBD1
CASSLRPGGANTGELFF
>TRBV12-3/TRBV12-4|13|-|TRBD1
CASSADRDYGYTF
>TRBV5-6|14|few|TRBD1
CASSSDRENSPLHF
>TRBV5-6|13|-|-
CASKIEIADGYTF
>TRBV7-3|14|-|-
CASSQGHSATEAFF
>TRBV19|15|-|TRBD1
CASSGPTGSVEKLFF
>TRBV6-2/TRBV6-3|13|-|-
CASNPVRTGELFF
>TRBV19|14|-|-
CASSNIAEGQPQHF
>TRBV27|14|-|-
CASSLGLPDGELFF
>TRBV10-3|10|-|-
CAIPVEPQHF
>TRBV11-2|16|-|TRBD2
CASSSQLANGGDTQYF
>TRBV9|18|-|TRBD1
CASSVGDRGRDLNTEAFF
>TRBV4-3|16|-|-
CASSQDRRTVDEKLFF
>TRBV15|13|-|-
CATGFGLQETQYF
>TRBV11-3|17|-|TRBD1
CASSLGDWTGLVNEQFF